The T cell receptor (beta chain) under discussion was sequenced for a study of cytomegalovirus exposure and HLA in healthy donors listed by TCRdb under 2017. General notes on the study: According to a later analysis, one platform produced both the roughly 130 validation repertoires and the approximately 600 repertoires of the first cohort. The study aimed to test whether cataloging public T cell receptors could reveal signatures of past pathogen exposure. In addition to the first cohort of 650 to 800 subjects, a separate validation cohort of 120 different subjects was used. The study combined high-throughput TCR immunosequencing, statistical association of individual TCRs with disease status, and machine learning to predict cytomegalovirus infection status.

Taken from cysteine to phenylalanine, the CDR3 has 15 residues. Only the CDR3 region is kept as DNA, spanning 45 bases read in frame from base 1. V lost 1 base and J lost 4 bases, and the count of bases not matched to a germline gene is 1. For CDR1 and CDR2, the germline V gene lists SNHLY and FYNNEI. This clone was observed a single time. It has no known antigen specificity. Base-call qualities are not available, and no considerably larger clone is one nucleotide away. Receptor amplification or capture employed the immunoSEQ multiplex PCR assay. Per the source publication's procedure: A statistical classification framework was built for diagnosing cytomegalovirus status from the catalog of TCR beta chain sequences. The clones in this table, taken by TCRdb from immuneACCESS, are in-frame only. Not every clone is retained; where verified, under half of the shortfall comes from an unresolved V gene, and the cause of the rest is unknown. V and J calls and clone size are given by that table; D and trimming were obtained from the DNA. The sample table records about 130,000 clones; about 90% of these occur just once. In total, the top ten clones hold approximately 1.5% of the sample.

Overall results and qualifications from the work: While some public TCRs were present in many individuals, most TCR sequences turned up only very rarely across donors. The study listed 150 to 200 TCR beta chains as associated with cytomegalovirus. A later analysis lacked HLA typing for the validation cohort, so it scored co-occurrence in that cohort across all 110 or so repertoires. A later analysis found that TCRs clustered in the first cohort also tended to co-occur in the approximately 120 validation repertoires, with roughly 95% of cluster scores above 0. Three of the identified cytomegalovirus-associated TCR beta chains were confirmed in vitro to be specific for cytomegalovirus antigens. The authors suggested that the approach could potentially be generalized to other disease states and immunological phenotypes. The classifier was reported to diagnose cytomegalovirus status with high specificity and sensitivity in both the original and validation cohorts.

Separate from the approximately 690-subject first cohort, the validation cohort of 90 to 150 subjects was the group to which the donors belonged. The receptor's source is a man aged 25-45 years in good health and CMV-seronegative. The chain links TRBV2 with TRBJ1-5; 10 bases in the middle match TRBD1. Sequenced input: PBMCs. The nucleotides are TGTGCCAGCAGTGAAGGGGACAGGGGAAATCAGCCCCAGCATTTT. The resulting protein is CASSEGDRGNQPQHF.